These 26 T cell receptor beta chains were sequenced from one sample in a study of blood T cell repertoires in COVID-19. Data came from immunoSEQ multiplex PCR; TCRdb stores just in-frame clones and leaves some out. Of approximately 83,000 clones in the sample, around 79% are singletons; the top ten hold 9.8%. What was sequenced was peripheral blood. These receptors were taken from a woman aged 80 or over with acute or convalescent COVID-19.

The chain has TRBV28 and TRBJ2-5; D might be TRBD1 (5 bases). Germline V CDR1 and CDR2: MDHEN, SYDVKM. The CDR3 runs 13 residues. V was trimmed by 5 bases and J by 2 bases, leaving 9 bases between them. The CDR3 loop reads CASSGALQETQYF. As DNA, the CDR3 is TGTGCCAGCAGTGGGGCACTACAAGAGACCCAGTACTTC.

The chain carries TRBV29-1 and TRBJ2-1, with TRBD2 identical over 7 bases. The CDR3 sequence is 11 residues long. From germline, CDR1 is SQVTM and CDR2 ANQGSEA. Trimming cost V 7 bases and J 6 bases; bases outside gene matches: 3. CDR3 DNA: TGCAGCGGCCGGGAGGTCAATGAGCAGTTCTTC. Protein sequence: CSGREVNEQFF.

This chain connects TRBV18 to TRBJ1-6; D is possibly TRBD1 (5 bases). Per germline, CDR1 KGHSH and CDR2 LQKENI. The CDR3 has 14 amino acids. The ends were cut back, 0 bases at V and 7 bases at J, with 7 bases in the middle. This CDR3 is CASSPPGGNSPLHF. CDR3 sequence (DNA): TGTGCCAGCTCACCACCGGGGGGGAATTCACCCCTCCACTTT.

V gene TRBV19 combines with J gene TRBJ2-1, with TRBD2 identical over 7 bases. The germline CDR1 and CDR2 sequences are LNHDA and SQIVND (reference sequence). V shed 4 bases and J 8 bases; nucleotides not matched to a gene: 5. The CDR3 contains 13 residues. The CDR3, as DNA: TGTGCCAGTAGTACGGGACTACTGGATGAGCAGTTCTTC. Translated: CASSTGLLDEQFF.

The CDR3 nucleotides read TGTGCCAGCAGCCAACTCGGACTAGCGGTAGATACGCAGTATTTT. Translation gives CASSQLGLAVDTQYF. J is TRBJ2-3 and V is TRBV3-1 (or the pseudogene TRBV3-2), with 10 nucleotides matching TRBD2. Trimming took 2 bases from V and 5 from J; bases not matched to a gene: 4. There are 15 residues in the CDR3. CDR1 and CDR2 from the germline V gene are LGHDT and YNNKEL (reference sequence).

This clone appeared once. Other DNA sequences within the sample encode an identical CDR3. This chain connects TRBV28 to TRBJ2-3; 7 bases align to TRBD2. Germline V gene sequence: CDR1 MDHEN, CDR2 SYDVKM. CDR3 length: 14 amino acids. With 4 bases clipped from V and 3 bases from J, the junction kept 4 bases outside the gene matches. In DNA, the CDR3 is TGTGCCAGCAGTTGGACTAGTGTGACAGATACGCAGTATTTT. It yields the protein CASSWTSVTDTQYF.

The genes are TRBV5-4 and TRBJ2-6; 10 bases line up with TRBD1. The CDR3 runs to 17 residues. V lost 3 bases, J lost 4 bases, and 7 bases stayed unmatched. In germline, CDR1 is SGHNT, CDR2 YYREEE (reference sequence). Written as DNA, the CDR3 is TGTGCCAGCAGCTCCAGACAGGGGGCGCTGGGGGCCAACGTCCTGACTTTC. It specifies CASSSRQGALGANVLTF. Looking up the rest from reference TRBV5-4 and TRBJ2-6 gives the full variable domain: ETGVTQSPTHLIKTRGQQVTLRCSSQSGHNTVSWYQQALGQGPQFIFQYYREEENGRGNFPPRFSGLQFPNYSSELNVNALELDDSALYLCASSSRQGALGANVLTFGAGSRLTVL.

V usage is TRBV4-1 and J usage is TRBJ2-1; the D gene is possibly TRBD1 (5 bases). The CDR3 sequence is 15 residues long. Germline-derived CDR1 and CDR2 are MGHRA and YSYEKL. Trimming took off 3 bases at V and 4 bases at J, with 13 bases between the two ends. CDR3: CASSHGQGPYNEQFF. In DNA, the CDR3 is TGCGCCAGCAGCCACGGGCAGGGTCCGTACAATGAGCAGTTCTTC.

J is TRBJ1-2 and V is TRBV6-6, with D uncertain. CDR1 and CDR2 (germline): MNHNY, SVGAGI (reference sequence). The CDR3 is 11 residues long. V lost 4 bases and J lost 6, with 6 bases in between. CDR3 protein: CASSSQNGYTF. As DNA, the CDR3 is TGTGCCAGCAGTTCGCAGAATGGCTACACCTTC.

For the CDR3, the DNA is TGTGCCAGCAGCCAAGGGGAGACCAACACTGAAGCTTTCTTT. Translation: CASSQGETNTEAFF. V gene TRBV3-1 (or the pseudogene TRBV3-2) combines with J gene TRBJ1-1; D call uncertain. Trimming removed 1 base from V and 2 bases from J, with 8 bases in between. The germline V gene encodes CDR1 LGHDT and CDR2 YNNKEL (reference sequence). CDR3 length: 14 residues.

The chain recombines TRBV5-1 with TRBJ2-1, with D unclear. Germline CDR1 and CDR2: SGHRS and YFSETQ. The CDR3 has 11 amino acids. Trimming took off 4 bases at V and 9 bases at J, with 8 bases between the two ends. As DNA, the CDR3 is TGCGCCAGCAGCCGAGCTACTGAGCAGTTCTTC. Translation gives CASSRATEQFF.

This clone was found once. The chain recombines TRBV4-2 with TRBJ2-1; 8 nucleotides agree with TRBD1. Trimming cost V 4 bases and J 4 bases; bases outside gene matches: 6. CDR1 LGHNA and CDR2 YNFKEQ come from the germline V gene. The CDR3 is made up of 15 amino acids. The CDR3 DNA is TGTGCCAGCAGCCGTACGACAGGGGATTACAATGAGCAGTTCTTC. Its translation: CASSRTTGDYNEQFF.

Worth noting for this clone: The identical CDR3 is also encoded by other nucleotide sequences in the sample. The V call is TRBV29-1, the J call TRBJ1-5; 7 bases are a match to TRBD1. The CDR3 extends over 13 amino acids. V lost 6 bases to trimming and J lost 0 bases; unmatched junction nucleotides: 2. CDR1 is SQVTM and CDR2 is ANQGSEA in the germline V gene. In nucleotides, the CDR3 is TGCAGCGTGGGGGACAGTAGCAATCAGCCCCAGCATTTT. This sequence encodes CSVGDSSNQPQHF.

This chain uses TRBV18 with TRBJ1-4; possible D gene TRBD1, 5 bases. The V gene lost 7 bases and the J gene lost 8 bases, with 17 bases spanning the gap. The germline gives CDR1 KGHSH, CDR2 LQKENI. The CDR3 is made up of 14 amino acids. Here the CDR3 reads CASFNSDNPEKLFF. CDR3 coding DNA: TGTGCCAGCTTCAACTCGGACAATCCGGAAAAACTGTTTTTT.

This rearrangement joins TRBV9 to TRBJ2-1; 9 nucleotides align to TRBD1. J gave up 3 bases and V 2 bases, and 3 bases lay outside the gene matches. The CDR3 runs 15 residues. Germline-derived CDR1 and CDR2 are SGDLS and YYNGEE. CDR3 sequence (DNA): TGTGCCAGCAGCGTGAGACAGGGGGTCTACAATGAGCAGTTCTTC. Translation gives CASSVRQGVYNEQFF.

The rearrangement uses TRBV7-2 and TRBJ2-5; D is possibly TRBD1 (5 bases). V lost 1 base and J lost 2, with 20 bases in between. This CDR3 region has 18 residues. Germline V gives CDR1 SGHTA, CDR2 FQGNSA. CDR3 sequence reads: CASSLVGASPGKQETQYF. The CDR3 bases are TGTGCCAGCAGCTTAGTAGGCGCGAGTCCAGGGAAACAAGAGACCCAGTACTTC. Complete variable domain (other parts from reference TRBV7-2 and TRBJ2-5): GAGVSQSPSNKVTEKGKDVELRCDPISGHTALYWYRQSLGQGLEFLIYFQGNSAPDKSGLPSDRFSAERTGGSVSTLTIQRTQQEDSAVYLCASSLVGASPGKQETQYFGPGTRLLVL.

V gene TRBV7-2 combines with J gene TRBJ2-2; perhaps TRBD2 as D (5 bases). The CDR3 is made up of 16 amino acids. Looked up from germline, CDR1 is SGHTA and CDR2 is FQGNSA. Trimming removed 5 bases from V and 1 base from J, with 14 bases in between. The CDR3 spells CASSPRPGLNTGELFF. The CDR3, as DNA: TGTGCCAGCAGCCCTCGCCCAGGACTGAACACCGGGGAGCTGTTTTTT.

The V call is TRBV12-3 or TRBV12-4, the J call TRBJ1-2; D gene unclear. The V end was cut by 6 bases, the J end by 4 bases, with 9 bases between. The CDR3 has 12 residues. The CDR3 here is CASSPSGYGYTF. As DNA, the CDR3 is TGTGCCAGCAGCCCCTCGGGCTATGGCTACACCTTC.

V usage is TRBV6-2 or TRBV6-3 and J usage is TRBJ2-2; tentative D call: TRBD1 (6 bases). The CDR3 runs 14 residues. The V end was cut by 6 bases, the J end by 7 bases, with 15 bases between. Germline assignment: CDR1 MNHEY and CDR2 SVGEGT. CDR3 sequence reads: CASSRQAPSGELFF. CDR3 DNA sequence: TGTGCCAGCAGCCGACAGGCCCCCAGCGGGGAGCTGTTTTTT.

The gene calls are TRBV28 and TRBJ2-7, with D tentatively TRBD2 (5 bases). Germline V CDR1 and CDR2: MDHEN, SYDVKM. This CDR3 spans 15 amino acids. V dropped 5 bases and J dropped 2 bases, with 16 bases sitting between them. CDR3 amino acids: CASSRLDYSPYEQYF. CDR3 bases: TGTGCCAGCAGTCGCCTAGACTATTCACCCTACGAGCAGTACTTC.

This chain joins TRBV28 and TRBJ1-1; 7 bases are a match to TRBD1. The CDR3 loop spans 13 amino acids. Germline CDR1 reads MDHEN; CDR2 reads SYDVKM. V lost 8 bases to trimming and J lost 2 bases; unmatched junction nucleotides: 5. The CDR3: CASVTGVNTEAFF. DNA of the CDR3: TGTGCCAGCGTAACAGGGGTCAACACTGAAGCTTTCTTT.

CDR3 protein: CASSISGLAEETQYF. In DNA form, the CDR3 reads TGTGCCAGTAGTATTAGCGGACTAGCAGAAGAGACCCAGTACTTC. V is TRBV19 and J is TRBJ2-5; 8 nucleotides line up with TRBD2. V trimming: 3 bases; J trimming: 3 bases; junction bases outside the gene matches: 6. CDR1 LNHDA and CDR2 SQIVND come from the germline V gene (reference sequence). The CDR3 runs to 15 residues.

The V gene is TRBV6-2 or TRBV6-3, the J gene TRBJ2-7, with 7 bases that match TRBD1. The CDR3 is 15 amino acids. Looked up from germline, CDR1 is MNHEY and CDR2 is SVGEGT. V shed 6 bases, J shed 5 bases, and the junction held 13 bases outside the gene matches. This CDR3 reads CASSPPTGSSNEQYF. CDR3 DNA sequence: TGTGCCAGCAGCCCCCCGACAGGGTCCTCTAACGAGCAGTACTTC.

This clone was seen only a few times. The V gene is TRBV6-2 or TRBV6-3, the J gene TRBJ2-5; the D is unclear. This CDR3 has 14 residues. V lost 4 bases, J lost 2 bases, and 11 bases lay in between. In germline, CDR1 is MNHEY, CDR2 SVGEGT. The CDR3 region is CASSSQQVQETQYF. For the CDR3, the DNA is TGTGCCAGCAGTTCCCAGCAGGTTCAAGAGACCCAGTACTTC.

The table lists this clone with a count of one. The genes are TRBV19 and TRBJ2-7, with 9 bases aligning to TRBD2. The CDR3 spans 17 residues. The ends lost 3 bases at V and 4 bases at J; junction bases unmatched: 13. Germline V gene data show CDR1 as LNHDA and CDR2 as SQIVND (reference sequence). The CDR3 is CASSIPSGTAGFYEQYF. CDR3 DNA sequence: TGTGCCAGTAGTATCCCTAGCGGGACCGCGGGTTTTTACGAGCAGTACTTC.

V and J are TRBV10-3 and TRBJ2-1, with TRBD1 as a possible D gene (7 bases). Germline CDR1 and CDR2: ENHRY and SYGVKD. Trimming shortened V by 11 bases and J by 4 bases, and 27 bases separated the two germline ends. The CDR3 is 17 residues long. The CDR3 here is CAVDSGGSTINYNEQFF. CDR3 DNA: TGTGCCGTCGACTCAGGGGGGTCAACGATAAATTACAATGAGCAGTTCTTC.